This TCR beta chain stems from a study of identical twins. Study-wide results and caveats: Twin-shared out-of-frame alpha sequences were enriched for low generation probability.

TCRdb passed the 5' RACE reads through MiXCR, listing each CDR3 protein once. The sample includes 450,000 to 650,000 distinct CDR3 sequences, 9.6% of them seen just once. Points on this clonotype: What it recognizes is unknown.

V was clipped by 6 bases and J by 6 bases; unmatched bases: 16. Germline CDR1 and CDR2: MNHEY and SVGEGT. The CDR3 runs 18 residues. These same records also appear under a second study, on yellow fever vaccine responses in identical twins. As reported in that work: Vaccine T cell responses of twins reportedly seemed partly convergent and partly personalized.

The chain employs TRBV6-2 or TRBV6-3 and TRBJ2-1; TRBD2 agrees at 11 bases. This sequence originates from a woman in her late teens or twenties in good health. The sample taken for sequencing was PBMCs. This chain's CDR3 is CASSRHTTGTSGLNEQFF. The DNA for the CDR3 is TGTGCCAGCAGCCGTCACACCACCGGGACTAGCGGACTCAATGAGCAGTTCTTC.